This TCR beta chain was retrieved from a study of tumor-infiltrating lymphocytes in primary liver carcinoma. Worth noting for this clonotype: Its antigen is as yet unknown. Mismatch with germline at one junction end may stem from a read error.

Germline loops: CDR1 ENHRY, CDR2 SYGVKD. This CDR3 comprises 14 residues. With a constant-region primer, TCR beta cDNA was made from around 530 ng of total RNA. ARM-PCR was slightly modified, and three nested multiplex PCR rounds with it gave rise to the TCR beta libraries. Primers for the first two PCR rounds were TRBV1-TRBV30 forward primers and a C-beta reverse primer (roughly 10 cycles per round). One entry per CDR3 protein, called by TCRdb with MiXCR from the multiplex PCR reads. The sample comprises around 29,000 distinct CDR3 sequences, roughly 77% of which are singletons, and under 40% rests with the top ten. Points from the study as a whole: Pairs comparing tumor with adjacent tissue or blood overlapped less than pairs drawn from tumor regions.

The tissue used was unsorted bulk material of 20-30 mg. RNA and DNA were co-extracted from it with the AllPrep DNA/RNA mini kit. These patients lived with chronic HBV infection and had never been treated. This clonotype was obtained from a woman in her 30s with primary liver carcinoma and hepatitis B virus infection. Sequencing was done on a sample of liver tumor tissue from sampling region 3. The subset denotes: tumor region T3, left-lateral pole. The V call is TRBV10-3, the J call TRBJ1-3; D is ambiguous. The CDR3 DNA follows: TGTGCCATCAGTGTGTTAGTTTCTGGAGACACCATATATTTT. As protein: CAISVLVSGDTIYF.